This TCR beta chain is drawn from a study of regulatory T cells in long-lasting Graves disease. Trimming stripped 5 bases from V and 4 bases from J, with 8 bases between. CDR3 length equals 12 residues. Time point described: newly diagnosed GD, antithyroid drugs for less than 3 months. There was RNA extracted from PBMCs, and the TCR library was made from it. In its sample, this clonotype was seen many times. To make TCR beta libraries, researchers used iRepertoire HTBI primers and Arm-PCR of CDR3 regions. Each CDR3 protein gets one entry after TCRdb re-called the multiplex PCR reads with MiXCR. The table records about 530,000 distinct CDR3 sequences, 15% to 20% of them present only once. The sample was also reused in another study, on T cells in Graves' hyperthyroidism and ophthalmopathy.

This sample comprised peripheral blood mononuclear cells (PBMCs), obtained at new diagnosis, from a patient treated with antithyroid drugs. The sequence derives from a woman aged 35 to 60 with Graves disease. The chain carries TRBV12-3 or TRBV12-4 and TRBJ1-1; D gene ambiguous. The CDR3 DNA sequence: TGTGCCAGCAGTCCCCGGATCACTGAAGCTTTCTTT. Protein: CASSPRITEAFF.